This T cell receptor (beta chain) was sequenced during a study of blood T cells in healthy people across ages. In germline, CDR1 is PRHDT, CDR2 FYEKMQ (reference sequence). V lost 5 bases and J lost 0; bases outside the gene matches: 18. There are 19 residues in the CDR3. The use of a sample-barcoded 5' primer and a J-beta primer mix characterized a second PCR of about 6 to 11 cycles. TCRdb processed the 5' RACE reads anew with MiXCR; each CDR3 protein has one entry. The repertoire holds some 560,000 distinct CDR3 sequences, with roughly a quarter as singletons. The data also belong to a second study, concerning T cells of mothers and their children.

The sequenced sample consisted of blood. The receptor was isolated from a boy aged 2-15 years in good health. The chain uses TRBV13 and TRBJ2-5; 7 bases line up with TRBD1. The CDR3 nucleotides read TGTGCCAGCAGCCCAGGGAATCTCGCGACCAGGGGGTACCAAGAGACCCAGTACTTC. Protein: CASSPGNLATRGYQETQYF.